This note documents a single T cell receptor (beta chain) sequence. Authors' processing steps: Quantification of nucleated cells was approximated via reference gene primer amplification. Only in-frame clones appear in the TCRdb table, and some are missing; sequencing was by immunoSEQ multiplex PCR. V and J calls and clone size are copied from that table; D and trimming were computed from the DNA. The profile covers about 120,000 clones, with around 80% appearing a single time and about 2% taken by the ten largest. This specimen comes from a study of blood T cell repertoires in COVID-19. Study-wide background: In each case, the material was cDNA or gDNA derived from T cells, B-cell-depleted T cells, or PBMCs.

The CDR3 is 14 amino acids. The gene calls are TRBV21-1 and TRBJ1-1. TRBV21-1 counts as a pseudogene. The receptor was isolated from a man aged 65 to 85 with acute or convalescent COVID-19. Sequences were obtained from peripheral blood. CDR3 sequence (DNA): TGTGCCAGCGGAACCCCCGAGGGGAGGACTGAAGCTTTCTTT. Protein sequence: CASGTPEGRTEAFF.